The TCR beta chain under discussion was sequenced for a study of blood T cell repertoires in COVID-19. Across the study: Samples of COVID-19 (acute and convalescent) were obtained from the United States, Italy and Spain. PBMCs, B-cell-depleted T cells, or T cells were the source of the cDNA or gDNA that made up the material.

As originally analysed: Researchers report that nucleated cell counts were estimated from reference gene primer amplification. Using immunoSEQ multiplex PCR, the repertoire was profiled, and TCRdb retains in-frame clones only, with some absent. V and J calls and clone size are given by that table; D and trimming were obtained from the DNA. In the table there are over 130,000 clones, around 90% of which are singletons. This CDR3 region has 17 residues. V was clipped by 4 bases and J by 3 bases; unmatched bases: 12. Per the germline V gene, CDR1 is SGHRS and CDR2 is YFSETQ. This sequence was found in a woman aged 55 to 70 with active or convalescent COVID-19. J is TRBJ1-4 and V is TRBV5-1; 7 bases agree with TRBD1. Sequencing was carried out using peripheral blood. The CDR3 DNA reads TGCGCCAGCAGCCTCGGACAGGTGGGACCTTCTAATGAAAAACTGTTTTTT. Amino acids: CASSLGQVGPSNEKLFF.